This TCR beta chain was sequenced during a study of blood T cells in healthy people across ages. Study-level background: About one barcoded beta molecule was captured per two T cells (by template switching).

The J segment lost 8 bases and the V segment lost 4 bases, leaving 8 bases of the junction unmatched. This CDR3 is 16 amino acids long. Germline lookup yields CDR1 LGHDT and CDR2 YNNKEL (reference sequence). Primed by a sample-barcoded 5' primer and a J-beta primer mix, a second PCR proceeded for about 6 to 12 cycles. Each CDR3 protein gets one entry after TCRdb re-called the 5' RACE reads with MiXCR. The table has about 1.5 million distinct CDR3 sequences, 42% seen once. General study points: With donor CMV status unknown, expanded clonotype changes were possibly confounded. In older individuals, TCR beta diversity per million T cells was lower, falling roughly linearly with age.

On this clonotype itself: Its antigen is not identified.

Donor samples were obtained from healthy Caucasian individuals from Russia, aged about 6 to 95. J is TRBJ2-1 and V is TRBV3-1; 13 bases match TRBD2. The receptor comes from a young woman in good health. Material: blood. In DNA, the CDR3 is TGTGCCAGCAGCCCAACGACTAGCGGGGGGTTATATGAGCAGTTCTTC. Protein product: CASSPTTSGGLYEQFF.